This T cell receptor (beta chain) comes out of a study of T cell responses to AZD1222 COVID-19 vaccine. Study-wide findings and caveats: Nearly half of unique spike-specific TCRs reportedly avoided B.1.351 and B.1.1.7 mutated regions.

Trimming took 5 bases from V and 1 from J, leaving 9 bases between them. Germline V gene data show CDR1 as LNHNV and CDR2 as YYDKDF (reference sequence). The length of the CDR3 is 14 residues. With respect to this clone: The antigen is unknown.

Profiling relied on immunoSEQ multiplex PCR, and the TCRdb table lists in-frame clones only, not all of them. Of roughly 60,000 clones listed, roughly 90% are singletons. This receptor was identified in an adult in good health. This sequence joins TRBV15 and TRBJ1-5; D ambiguous. The starting material was peripheral blood, obtained on day 0 of AZD1222 vaccination. DNA of the CDR3: TGTGCCACCAGCGGGGTTGGGAGCAATCAGCCCCAGCATTTT. Its translation: CATSGVGSNQPQHF.